Listed here are 25 T cell receptor beta chains from one sample, sequenced in a study of prognosis after radiotherapy for stage I lung cancer (dated by TCRdb to 2020 to 2022). Sequencing was performed on an Illumina HiSeq 3000. Two rounds of multiplex PCR were performed to amplify the TCR beta CDR3 region from genomic DNA. The first PCR round used primers specific to each TRBV and TRBJ gene, and the primer sequences were filed in Chinese patent CN105087789A. The raw public data were reprocessed by TCRdb itself: fastp quality trimming at Q25, MiXCR clonotype calling, in-frame beta chains only. Identical CDR3 protein sequences are pooled into one entry, listed with their most common genes and DNA. The sample table shows about 47,000 distinct CDR3 sequences, and less than 45% are seen once. In total, the top ten clones hold 8% to 10% of the sample. The source material was PBMCs, sampled before or after stereotactic body radiation therapy (not recorded which). These receptor sequences come from a donor at least 50 years old with non-small cell lung cancer.

The DNA for the CDR3 is TGCAGTGCTAGATGGGGGCGTCTGGAAAACACTGAAGCTTTCTTT. Protein sequence: CSARWGRLENTEAFF. V gene TRBV20-1 combines with J gene TRBJ1-1; tentative D call: TRBD1 (6 bases). Germline CDR1 is DFQATT and CDR2 is SNEGSKA (reference sequence). The CDR3 contains 15 residues. Trimming took off 2 bases at V and 2 bases at J, with 15 bases between the two ends.

The table lists this clonotype with a few counts. A junction boundary mismatches the germline segment, possibly from a read error. The DNA of the CDR3 is TGTGCCAGCATTTCACGGGGGACTGGGGCCAACGTCCTGGCTTTC. Its protein product is CASISRGTGANVLAF. The chain employs TRBV6-2 or TRBV6-3 and TRBJ2-6, with D perhaps TRBD2 (6 bases). Germline assignment: CDR1 MNHEY and CDR2 SVGEGT. The CDR3 is made up of 15 amino acids.

The gene calls are TRBV4-1 and TRBJ2-2, with TRBD1 matching 8 bases. V lost 4 bases, J lost 9 bases, and 13 bases stayed unmatched. CDR3 size: 16 residues. Germline V gene data show CDR1 as MGHRA and CDR2 as YSYEKL. CDR3 sequence: CASSPYPGGAAWELFF. DNA of the CDR3: TGCGCCAGCAGCCCGTATCCAGGGGGCGCTGCCTGGGAGCTGTTTTTT.

The table lists this clonotype with many counts. J is TRBJ1-5 and V is TRBV6-2 or TRBV6-3; D is unclear. The length of the CDR3 is 14 residues. Per germline, CDR1 MNHEY and CDR2 SVGEGT. Trimming cost V 5 bases and J 5 bases, with 13 bases left between them. In DNA, the CDR3 is TGTGCCAGCAGTGACCAAGGGCCCTATCAGCCCCAGCATTTT. Translated, it gives CASSDQGPYQPQHF.

This clonotype was recorded at least ten times. The CDR3 sequence is CASSQPRQDRADTQYF. The CDR3 DNA reads as TGCGCCAGCAGCCAGCCTAGACAGGACCGGGCGGATACGCAGTATTTT. The rearrangement links TRBV4-1 to TRBJ2-3, with TRBD1 as a possible D gene (6 bases). The CDR3 consists of 16 residues. From germline, CDR1 is MGHRA and CDR2 YSYEKL. Trimming left V 3 bases short and J 6 bases short, with 19 bases between.

This clonotype was observed a handful of times. A much larger clone lies one base from this, so it may be a read error. J is TRBJ2-2 and V is TRBV3-1; maybe TRBD2 (5 bases). CDR1 is LGHDT, CDR2 YNNKEL, per germline (reference sequence). CDR3 size: 16 residues. The ends were cut back, 3 bases at V and 2 bases at J, with 13 bases in the middle. This CDR3 is CASSHPRRANTGELFF. In DNA form, the CDR3 reads TGTGCCAGCAGCCATCCCCGGCGGGCCAACACCGGGGAGCTGTTTTTT.

This clonotype was observed at least ten times. The gene calls are TRBV15 and TRBJ2-7; TRBD1 might be the D (5 bases). Trimming left V 0 bases short and J 4 bases short, with 10 bases between. Per the germline V gene, CDR1 is LNHNV and CDR2 is YYDKDF (reference sequence). This CDR3 is 14 amino acids long. DNA of the CDR3: TGTGCCACCAGCAGAGATCGTTCAGGGTACGAGCAGTACTTC. It codes for CATSRDRSGYEQYF.

Concerning this clonotype itself: The germline gene is not matched at one end of the junction; a read error may be the cause. The J gene is TRBJ2-7, the V gene TRBV6-1; no clear D. The CDR3 has 13 amino acids. The germline CDR1 and CDR2 sequences are MNHNS and SASEGT. The CDR3 reads CASRIPVGSEHYF. The CDR3 DNA reads TGTGCCAGCAGGATTCCCGTGGGTTCCGAGCATTACTTC.

At least ten counts were recorded for this clonotype. The chain joins TRBV3-1 to TRBJ1-2, with 8 bases that match TRBD1. This CDR3 spans 13 amino acids. V lost 2 bases, J lost 4 bases, and 0 bases stayed unmatched. From germline, CDR1 is LGHDT and CDR2 YNNKEL (reference sequence). The CDR3 is CASSQTGGYGYTF. CDR3 bases: TGTGCCAGCAGCCAAACAGGGGGCTATGGCTACACCTTC.

This clonotype was picked up many times. The rearrangement joins TRBV2 to TRBJ2-2; 9 bases match TRBD1. Germline V gives CDR1 SNHLY, CDR2 FYNNEI. V gave up 6 bases and J gave up 2 bases; unmatched junction bases: 4. This CDR3 has 15 amino acids. CDR3 sequence (DNA): TGTGCCAGCAGGGGGACAGGGCGTAACACCGGGGAGCTGTTTTTT. Its protein product is CASRGTGRNTGELFF.

The table lists this clonotype with many counts. The chain couples TRBV5-6 to TRBJ1-2, with 10 bases matching TRBD1. Germline V gene data show CDR1 as SGHDT and CDR2 as YYEEEE. This CDR3 is built from 15 residues. With V trimmed by 1 base and J by 8 bases, 8 bases remained unmatched. For the CDR3, the DNA is TGTGCCAGCAGCTTGCCGGGACAGGGGTTGTTCGGCTACACCTTC. It yields the protein CASSLPGQGLFGYTF.

This chain connects TRBV12-3 or TRBV12-4 to TRBJ2-5; 9 bases agree with TRBD2. J lost 1 base, V lost 5 bases, and 14 bases had no gene match. The CDR3 consists of 18 residues. The CDR3 is CASSPGTSIPLSQETQYF. The CDR3, as DNA: TGTGCCAGCAGTCCCGGGACTAGCATTCCCCTATCCCAAGAGACCCAGTACTTC.

Only a few counts were recorded for this clonotype. This sequence may be a read error, since a much larger clone differs from it by one base. The V and J genes are TRBV15 and TRBJ2-5; D is unresolved. The germline V gene encodes CDR1 LNHNV and CDR2 YYDKDF (reference sequence). The CDR3 is 13 amino acids. The V and J ends lost 7 bases and 5 bases respectively, with 14 bases between them. CDR3 residues: CATIRNRMETQYF. Written as DNA, the CDR3 is TGTGCCACCATCAGGAACCGGATGGAGACCCAGTACTTC.

This clonotype was seen ten or more times. The chain recombines TRBV7-9 with TRBJ2-7, with D possibly called TRBD1 or TRBD2 (5 bases each). The V gene's germline CDR1 is SEHNR and CDR2 FQNEAQ (reference sequence). The V gene lost 0 bases and the J gene lost 6 bases, with 12 bases spanning the gap. The CDR3 loop spans 14 amino acids. The CDR3 here is CASSLAGARGEQYF. The CDR3 region has the DNA TGTGCCAGCAGCTTAGCGGGAGCAAGGGGCGAGCAGTACTTC.

This clonotype was detected many times. J is TRBJ2-1 and V is TRBV12-3 or TRBV12-4; D is undetermined. The CDR3 is 14 amino acids. Trimming removed 6 bases at V and 0 bases at J, with 9 bases between. The CDR3 reads CASSFLTSYNEQFF. DNA for the CDR3: TGTGCCAGCAGCTTCTTAACCTCCTACAATGAGCAGTTCTTC.

The rearrangement uses TRBV19 and TRBJ2-7, with 8 bases identical to TRBD2. J lost 5 bases, V lost 4 bases, and 7 bases had no gene match. The CDR3 spans 14 residues. Germline CDR1 reads LNHDA; CDR2 reads SQIVND (reference sequence). The CDR3 DNA reads TGTGCCAGTAGTAATCCGGGAGGGGACGACGAGCAGTACTTC. Encoded protein: CASSNPGGDDEQYF.

About this clonotype itself: A far larger clone is only one base removed, so a read error is likely. The J gene is TRBJ2-2, the V gene TRBV7-9, with 8 nucleotides matching TRBD1. CDR1 is SEHNR and CDR2 is FQNEAQ in the germline V gene (reference sequence). CDR3 length equals 15 residues. After removal of 3 bases from V and 3 bases from J, the junction contained 3 bases not matched to a gene. As DNA, the CDR3 is TGTGCCAGCAGCTTGGTGACAGGGGACACCGGGGAGCTGTTTTTT. This sequence encodes CASSLVTGDTGELFF.

This clonotype was seen ten or more times. The chain links TRBV7-2 to TRBJ2-7; 7 bases line up with TRBD1. The CDR3 sequence is 15 residues long. CDR1 and CDR2 from the germline V gene are SGHTA and FQGNSA. The trim removed 1 base at V and 0 bases at J, leaving 3 bases unmatched. DNA of the CDR3: TGTGCCAGCAGCTTAGTACAGGGGAGCTCCTACGAGCAGTACTTC. It encodes CASSLVQGSSYEQYF.

This clonotype was recorded at least ten times. The CDR3 coding sequence is TGTGCCAGCAGCTTGGGACCCGACGGAGAGACCCAGTACTTC. This encodes CASSLGPDGETQYF. The V call is TRBV7-8, the J call TRBJ2-5; D may match TRBD1 or TRBD2 (5 bases each). Trimming removed 3 bases at V and 4 bases at J, with 12 bases between. Germline CDR1 reads SGHVS; CDR2 reads FQNEAQ. This CDR3 is 14 amino acids long.

This clonotype was recorded many times. The chain is built from TRBV12-3 or TRBV12-4 and TRBJ1-1; D uncertain. V was trimmed by 6 bases and J by 3 bases, leaving 14 bases between them. CDR3 length equals 14 residues. In DNA, the CDR3 is TGTGCCAGCAGCCGTGAGTCCAGCTACACTGAAGCTTTCTTT. This encodes CASSRESSYTEAFF.

About this clonotype itself: Likely a read error: the CDR3 ends without its conserved phenylalanine or tryptophan. The DNA is omitted, as the CDR3 cannot be located on it reliably, and the CDR3 follows TCRdb's listing. The chain is built from TRBV3-2 and TRBJ1-1. TRBV3-2 is listed as a pseudogene. The CDR3 length equals 15 residues, ends included. The CDR3 protein is CASSQDRIQCTEAFS.

This clonotype was detected only a few times. The chain joins TRBV12-3 or TRBV12-4 to TRBJ1-5; D is possibly TRBD1 (5 bases). This CDR3 spans 14 amino acids. Trimming left V 3 bases short and J 7 bases short, with 13 bases between. CDR3 DNA: TGTGCCAGCAGTTTGGCAGGGTCGGGGCAGCCCCAGCATTTT. Translation: CASSLAGSGQPQHF.

Many counts were recorded for this clonotype. The V gene is TRBV4-3, the J gene TRBJ1-4; TRBD1 matches at 7 bases. Trimming at V came to 1 base and at J to 4 bases, leaving 6 bases not matched to a gene. Germline V gives CDR1 LGHNA, CDR2 YSLEER. The CDR3 totals 16 residues. The CDR3 reads CASSQGRQGYNEKLFF. As DNA, the CDR3 is TGCGCCAGCAGCCAAGGGAGACAGGGATATAATGAAAAACTGTTTTTT.

The J gene is TRBJ2-1, the V gene TRBV4-3; D remains ambiguous. CDR3 length: 16 amino acids. The ends were cut back, 1 base at V and 8 bases at J, with 18 bases in the middle. In germline, CDR1 is LGHNA, CDR2 YSLEER. The CDR3 region has the DNA TGCGCCAGCAGCCAAGCCGGTAGAGGAGTTCGGTATGAGCAGTTCTTC. It translates to CASSQAGRGVRYEQFF.

Worth noting for this clonotype: A read error is possible here, since a much larger clone lies one base away. J is TRBJ2-5 and V is TRBV15; D tentatively reads TRBD1 or TRBD2 (5 bases each). In germline, CDR1 is LNHNV, CDR2 YYDKDF (reference sequence). The CDR3 is 13 residues long. CDR3 loop: CATGRDPQETQYF. DNA of the CDR3: TGTGCCACCGGCAGGGACCCCCAAGAGACCCAGTACTTC. Looking up the rest from reference TRBV15 and TRBJ2-5 gives the full variable domain: DAMVIQNPRYQVTQFGKPVTLSCSQTLNHNVMYWYQQKSSQAPKLLFHYYDKDFNNEADTPDNFQSRRPNTSFCFLDIRSPGLGDTAMYLCATGRDPQETQYFGPGTRLLVL.